The 30 T cell receptor beta chains below were found in one sample sequenced in a study of beta chain features in type 1 diabetes. Expressed TCRB transcripts got sequenced, as all isolated RNA was reverse transcribed. Method: immunoSEQ multiplex PCR; TCRdb's copy keeps in-frame clones and lacks some. The sample has 120,000 to 150,000 clones; roughly 48% are singletons. Sequencing was carried out using Tregs from blood. These receptors were obtained from a man aged 18 to 29 in good health.

This clone was counted only a few times. This sequence joins TRBV28 and TRBJ1-5; maybe TRBD1 (6 bases). Germline-derived CDR1 and CDR2 are MDHEN and SYDVKM. The CDR3 extends over 15 amino acids. V lost 4 bases to trimming and J lost 9 bases, with 19 bases between them. CDR3 loop: CASSSYREVRSPQHF. CDR3 sequence (DNA): TGTGCCAGCAGTTCCTACAGGGAAGTGAGGTCGCCCCAGCATTTT.

This chain links TRBV5-1 with TRBJ1-2; D not certain. The CDR3 spans 13 residues. Trimming removed 0 bases at V and 3 bases at J, with 6 bases between. CDR1 and CDR2 from the germline V gene are SGHRS and YFSETQ. As DNA, the CDR3 is TGCGCCAGCAGCTTGGGCCTATACTATGGCTACACCTTC. This encodes CASSLGLYYGYTF.

This clone was recorded a few times. The chain is built from TRBV27 and TRBJ1-2, with D uncertain. This CDR3 region has 15 residues. Germline V lookup: CDR1 MNHEY, CDR2 SMNVEV (reference sequence). Trimming removed 0 bases at V and 6 bases at J, with 14 bases between. In DNA, the CDR3 is TGTGCCAGCAGTTTATCGACGGGTCTCTTTAATGGCTACACCTTC. It is translated as CASSLSTGLFNGYTF.

In DNA form, the CDR3 reads TGTGCCAGCAGCCTGACATTACAGGCCCCTAATAATTCACCCCTCCACTTT. Translating it yields CASSLTLQAPNNSPLHF. V gene TRBV5-6 combines with J gene TRBJ1-6; D might be TRBD1 (5 bases). Trimming cost V 4 bases and J 5 bases, with 19 bases left between them. This CDR3 contains 17 residues. Germline V gene sequence: CDR1 SGHDT, CDR2 YYEEEE.

This clone was seen more than once but under ten times. The chain carries TRBV30 and TRBJ1-3; D possibly corresponds to TRBD1 (6 bases). CDR3 length: 14 residues. Germline CDR1 and CDR2: GTSNPN and SVGIG (reference sequence). Trimming pared 1 base from V and 2 bases from J, leaving 9 bases between. CDR3 protein: CAWSDDRTGNTIYF. CDR3 sequence (DNA): TGTGCCTGGAGTGATGACAGGACTGGAAACACCATATATTTT.

This clone showed up just a few times. The V gene is TRBV4-2, the J gene TRBJ2-6; maybe TRBD1 (6 bases). Germline CDR1 LGHNA, CDR2 YNFKEQ. Trimming cost V 2 bases and J 2 bases, with 16 bases left between them. The CDR3 extends over 18 amino acids. The CDR3, as DNA: TGTGCCAGCAGCCAAAGGATACTAACAGGGACTGGGGCCAACGTCCTGACTTTC. Protein: CASSQRILTGTGANVLTF.

This clone was counted only a few times. This chain joins TRBV5-1 and TRBJ1-2; tentative D call: TRBD1 (5 bases). V was pared by 1 base and J by 5 bases, with 15 bases between. Looked up from germline, CDR1 is SGHRS and CDR2 is YFSETQ. This CDR3 contains 15 residues. CDR3 residues: CASSLSGGKGYGYTF. Written as DNA, the CDR3 is TGCGCCAGCAGCTTGTCCGGGGGGAAGGGTTATGGCTACACCTTC.

This chain uses TRBV4-2 with TRBJ1-2; possible D gene TRBD1, 6 bases. Trimming cost V 3 bases and J 7 bases, with 21 bases left between them. The CDR3 length is 16 residues. Germline V lookup: CDR1 LGHNA, CDR2 YNFKEQ. DNA for the CDR3: TGTGCCAGCAGCCAGGGGGGGGCAGGGCAGGGTTTTGGCTACACCTTC. Protein product: CASSQGGAGQGFGYTF.

The CDR3 here is CASSPGGSQPQHF. CDR3 DNA: TGTGCCAGCTCACCGGGGGGAAGCCAGCCCCAGCATTTT. The chain uses TRBV18 and TRBJ1-5; maybe TRBD1 (5 bases). Germline V CDR1 and CDR2: KGHSH, LQKENI. The V end was cut by 3 bases, the J end by 7 bases, with 10 bases between. This CDR3 is built from 13 residues.

V gene TRBV12-5 combines with J gene TRBJ2-7, with 11 bases aligning to TRBD1. The trim removed 0 bases at V and 3 bases at J, leaving 7 bases unmatched. CDR1 is LGHNT and CDR2 is FRNRAP in the germline V gene. The CDR3 extends over 17 amino acids. The CDR3 sequence: CASGLVGGTGGDYEQYF. The CDR3 nucleotides are TGTGCTAGTGGTTTGGTAGGCGGGACAGGGGGAGACTACGAGCAGTACTTC.

This clone was seen a handful of times. The chain combines TRBV6-6 with TRBJ1-6; no reliable D call. The CDR3 contains 15 residues. From germline, CDR1 is MNHNY and CDR2 SVGAGI (reference sequence). Trimming took off 2 bases at V and 7 bases at J, with 12 bases between the two ends. The CDR3 here is CASSYRHSRNSPLHF. CDR3 DNA sequence: TGTGCCAGCAGTTACCGGCACTCCAGGAATTCACCCCTCCACTTT.

In this sample, this clone turned up a few times. The chain employs TRBV7-2 and TRBJ2-3, with D perhaps TRBD1 (5 bases). With 1 base removed from V and 3 bases from J, the gap between germline ends came to 11 bases. The CDR3 has 15 residues. Germline V gene lookup returns CDR1 SGHTA and CDR2 FQGNSA. CDR3 in DNA: TGTGCCAGCAGCTTAGACGGTGGGGCGACAGATACGCAGTATTTT. This sequence encodes CASSLDGGATDTQYF. Using reference TRBV7-2 and TRBJ2-3 for the parts outside the CDR3, the full variable domain is GAGVSQSPSNKVTEKGKDVELRCDPISGHTALYWYRQSLGQGLEFLIYFQGNSAPDKSGLPSDRFSAERTGGSVSTLTIQRTQQEDSAVYLCASSLDGGATDTQYFGPGTRLTVL.

This clone has a handful of counts. The chain joins TRBV6-6 to TRBJ2-7; 7 nucleotides align to TRBD2. Germline-derived CDR1 and CDR2 are MNHNY and SVGAGI (reference sequence). The CDR3 is 11 residues long. V gave up 5 bases and J gave up 10 bases; unmatched junction bases: 5. This CDR3 reads CASSPRTSQYF. The CDR3 nucleotides are TGTGCCAGCAGTCCCCGGACTAGTCAGTACTTC.

V usage is TRBV7-2 and J usage is TRBJ2-1, with 14 bases matching TRBD2. The CDR3 is made up of 16 amino acids. Germline V gene lookup returns CDR1 SGHTA and CDR2 FQGNSA. V gave up 5 bases and J gave up 10 bases; unmatched junction bases: 10. The CDR3 bases are TGTGCCAGCAGCCTGCAGACTAGCGGGGGGGCTCGGGAGCAGTTCTTC. Protein: CASSLQTSGGAREQFF.

The chain joins TRBV19 to TRBJ1-1; tentative D call: TRBD1 (5 bases). This CDR3 contains 12 residues. The germline CDR1 and CDR2 sequences are LNHDA and SQIVND (reference sequence). The V end lost 6 bases, the J end lost 4 bases, and 9 bases lay between the germline ends. CDR3 residues: CASRGVGTEAFF. In DNA form, the CDR3 reads TGTGCCAGTAGAGGGGTTGGCACTGAAGCTTTCTTT.

The chain couples TRBV4-3 to TRBJ2-3, with D perhaps TRBD1 (5 bases). CDR3 length: 15 amino acids. Germline CDR1 LGHNA, CDR2 YSLEER. V lost 0 bases and J lost 0, with 7 bases in between. CDR3: CASSQDDSSTDTQYF. Written as DNA, the CDR3 is TGCGCCAGCAGCCAAGATGACAGTAGCACAGATACGCAGTATTTT.

The chain carries TRBV30 and TRBJ2-7; D remains ambiguous. The CDR3 length is 12 residues. CDR1 and CDR2 from the germline V gene are GTSNPN and SVGIG (reference sequence). The V and J ends lost 2 bases and 4 bases respectively, with 9 bases between them. The CDR3 loop reads CAWSLMTYEQYF. The CDR3 DNA sequence: TGTGCCTGGAGTCTGATGACATACGAGCAGTACTTC.

The genes are TRBV9 and TRBJ2-1; maybe TRBD2 (6 bases). The V gene's germline CDR1 is SGDLS and CDR2 YYNGEE. Trimming stripped 2 bases from V and 9 bases from J, with 15 bases between. This CDR3 has 14 amino acids. The CDR3: CASSVAGPSIEQFF. The CDR3 coding sequence is TGTGCCAGCAGCGTGGCGGGGCCCTCTATTGAGCAGTTCTTC.

The count of this clone is one. The J gene is TRBJ1-1, the V gene TRBV5-1; D is ambiguous. This CDR3 has 12 amino acids. The germline V and J ends were trimmed by 0 bases and 7 bases, with 7 bases remaining between them. Germline V gene data show CDR1 as SGHRS and CDR2 as YFSETQ. CDR3 protein: CASSLASGEAFF. The CDR3 bases are TGCGCCAGCAGCTTGGCATCGGGTGAAGCTTTCTTT.

The rearrangement links TRBV5-6 to TRBJ1-5, with D perhaps TRBD1 (5 bases). The V gene lost 1 base and the J gene lost 1 base, with 6 bases spanning the gap. Germline values: CDR1 SGHDT, CDR2 YYEEEE. CDR3 length equals 14 residues. In DNA, the CDR3 is TGTGCCAGCAGCTTGCGACAGAGCAATCAGCCCCAGCATTTT. This gives the protein CASSLRQSNQPQHF.

This clone has a handful of counts. The V gene is TRBV18, the J gene TRBJ1-3; 8 nucleotides match TRBD1. This CDR3 comprises 16 residues. CDR1 KGHSH and CDR2 LQKENI come from the germline V gene. Germline trimming cut 3 bases from V and 4 bases from J; bases unmatched to any gene: 8. The CDR3 DNA sequence: TGTGCCAGCTCACCGACCGTGACAGGGGTAGGAAACACCATATATTTT. This sequence encodes CASSPTVTGVGNTIYF.

About this clone: This specimen includes other DNA sequences encoding the same CDR3. The V and J genes are TRBV30 and TRBJ2-7; no firm D call. Trimming left V 5 bases short and J 6 bases short, with 20 bases between. There are 14 residues in the CDR3. Germline V gene lookup returns CDR1 GTSNPN and CDR2 SVGIG (reference sequence). As DNA, the CDR3 is TGTGCCTGGTCAGTTCTGGGCTTATTGGGCGAGCAGTACTTC. This encodes CAWSVLGLLGEQYF.

Of note for this clone: A junction end diverges from the germline sequence, so it may reflect a read error. Other nucleotide sequences from this sample produce the same CDR3. The chain recombines TRBV27 with TRBJ2-5, with D tentatively TRBD1 (5 bases). CDR3 length: 17 residues. CDR1 MNHEY and CDR2 SMNVEV come from the germline V gene (reference sequence). The CDR3 nucleotides are TGTGCCAGCAGTTTATCGGCCCATGCAGGGTACCAAGAAACCCAGTACTTC. The encoded protein is CASSLSAHAGYQETQYF.

This chain links TRBV5-1 with TRBJ2-5; 7 bases line up with TRBD1. The J call may be mistaken, given a closer DNA end match to TRBJ2-7. The CDR3 runs to 15 residues. Germline CDR1 is SGHRS and CDR2 is YFSETQ. CDR3 region: CASSLGWDRTYEQYF. The CDR3 DNA follows: TGCGCCAGCAGCCTTGGTTGGGACAGAACATACGAGCAGTACTTC.

This clone has a single count. The chain combines TRBV9 with TRBJ2-2, with TRBD2 matching over 9 bases. Trimming cost V 3 bases and J 6 bases; bases outside gene matches: 15. Germline-derived CDR1 and CDR2 are SGDLS and YYNGEE. The CDR3 length is 18 residues. CDR3 DNA: TGTGCCAGCAGCGCTGTGCTCCCAGCGGGAGGCTATCCCGGGGAGCTGTTTTTT. Translated, it gives CASSAVLPAGGYPGELFF.

This clone was counted between two and nine times. The rearrangement links TRBV7-2 to TRBJ2-3; D is possibly TRBD1 (6 bases). The CDR3 has 14 amino acids. V was cut by 6 bases and J by 0 bases, with 10 bases left in between. Germline CDR1 and CDR2: SGHTA and FQGNSA. For the CDR3, the DNA is TGTGCCAGCAGATGGACAGCTAGCACAGATACGCAGTATTTT. Translating gives CASRWTASTDTQYF.

V and J are TRBV7-3 and TRBJ1-2; D remains ambiguous. Trimming cost V 3 bases and J 8 bases, with 13 bases left between them. This CDR3 has 13 amino acids. Germline assignment: CDR1 SGHTA and CDR2 FQGTGA. DNA of the CDR3: TGTGCCAGCAGCTTTCAAGGAGGGAGAGGCTACACCTTC. Its translation: CASSFQGGRGYTF.

The gene calls are TRBV6-5 and TRBJ2-3, with D uncertain. Germline V gives CDR1 MNHEY, CDR2 SVGAGI. This CDR3 is 11 amino acids long. V was shortened by 2 bases and J by 7 bases, with 4 bases between the two germline ends. The CDR3 region is CASSYGHTQYF. The CDR3 DNA sequence: TGTGCCAGCAGTTACGGCCATACGCAGTATTTT.

This clone appeared a few times. The rearrangement links TRBV5-1 to TRBJ2-7; TRBD2 aligns across 9 bases. This CDR3 contains 14 residues. From germline, CDR1 is SGHRS and CDR2 YFSETQ. J gave up 4 bases and V 3 bases, and 5 bases lay outside the gene matches. CDR3 amino acids: CASSSGLAYYEQYF. The DNA for the CDR3 is TGCGCCAGCAGCTCCGGACTAGCGTATTACGAGCAGTACTTC.

The chain couples TRBV30 to TRBJ1-3; D gene uncertain. CDR3 length equals 13 residues. CDR1 and CDR2 (germline): GTSNPN, SVGIG (reference sequence). V lost 0 bases to trimming and J lost 0 bases, with 3 bases between them. The CDR3 DNA sequence: TGTGCCTGGAGTGTCAGCTCTGGAAACACCATATATTTT. This translates into CAWSVSSGNTIYF.